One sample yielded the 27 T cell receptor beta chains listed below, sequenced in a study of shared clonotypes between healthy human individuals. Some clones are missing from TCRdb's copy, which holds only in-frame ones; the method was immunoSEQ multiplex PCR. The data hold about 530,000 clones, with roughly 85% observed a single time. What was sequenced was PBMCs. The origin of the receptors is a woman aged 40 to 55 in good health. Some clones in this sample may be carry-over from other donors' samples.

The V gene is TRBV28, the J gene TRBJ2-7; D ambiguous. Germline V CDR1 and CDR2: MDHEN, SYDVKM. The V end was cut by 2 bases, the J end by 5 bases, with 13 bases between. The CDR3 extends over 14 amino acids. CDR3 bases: TGTGCCAGCAGTTTACCGGGCAGGATTCACGAGCAGTACTTC. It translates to CASSLPGRIHEQYF.

The CDR3 spells CASSLDRWGTGDGYTF. DNA for the CDR3: TGTGCCAGCAGCTTAGATCGGTGGGGGACAGGGGATGGCTACACCTTC. The chain combines TRBV7-9 with TRBJ1-2, with 10 bases identical to TRBD1. The CDR3 totals 16 residues. Germline V gives CDR1 SEHNR, CDR2 FQNEAQ (reference sequence). J gave up 6 bases and V 1 base, and 8 bases lay outside the gene matches.

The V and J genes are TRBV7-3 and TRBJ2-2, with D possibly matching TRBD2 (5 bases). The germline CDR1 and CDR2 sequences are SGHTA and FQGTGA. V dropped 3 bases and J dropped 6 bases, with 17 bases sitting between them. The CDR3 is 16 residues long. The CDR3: CASSLTRDAPSGELFF. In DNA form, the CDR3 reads TGTGCCAGCAGCTTGACTCGGGATGCACCTTCCGGGGAGCTGTTTTTT.

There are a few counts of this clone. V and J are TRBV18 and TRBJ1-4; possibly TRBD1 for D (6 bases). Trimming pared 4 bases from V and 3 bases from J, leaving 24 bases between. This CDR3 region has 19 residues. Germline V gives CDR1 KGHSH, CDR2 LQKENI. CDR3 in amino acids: CASSLTLTVQGIANEKLFF. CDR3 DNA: TGTGCCAGCTCACTAACCTTGACAGTCCAGGGGATCGCTAATGAAAAACTGTTTTTT.

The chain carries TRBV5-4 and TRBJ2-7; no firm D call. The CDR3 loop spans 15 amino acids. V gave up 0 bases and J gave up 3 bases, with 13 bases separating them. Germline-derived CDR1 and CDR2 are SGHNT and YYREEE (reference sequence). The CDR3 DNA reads TGTGCCAGCAGCTTGGCGCCTAGTTGGGTCTACGAGCAGTACTTC. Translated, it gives CASSLAPSWVYEQYF.

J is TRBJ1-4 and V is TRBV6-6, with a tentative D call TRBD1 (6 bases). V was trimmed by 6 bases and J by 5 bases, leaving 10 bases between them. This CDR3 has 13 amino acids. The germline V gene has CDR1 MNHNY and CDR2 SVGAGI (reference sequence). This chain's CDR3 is CASSLQGNEKLFF. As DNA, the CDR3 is TGTGCCAGCAGCCTCCAGGGGAATGAAAAACTGTTTTTT.

In DNA form, the CDR3 reads TGTGCCAGCAGCACTATCATGGGTGGCGGGCCGCCGGGAACTAATGAAAAACTGTTTTTT. Translated, it gives CASSTIMGGGPPGTNEKLFF. The chain joins TRBV28 to TRBJ1-4; no clear D. Germline V CDR1 and CDR2: MDHEN, SYDVKM. The CDR3 is 20 residues long. Trimming shortened V by 6 bases and J by 1 base, and 27 bases separated the two germline ends.

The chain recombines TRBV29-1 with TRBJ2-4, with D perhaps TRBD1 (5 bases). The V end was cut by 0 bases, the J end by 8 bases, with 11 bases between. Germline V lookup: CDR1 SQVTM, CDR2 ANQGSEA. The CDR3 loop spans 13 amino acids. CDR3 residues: CSVEDRVRDIQYF. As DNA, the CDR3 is TGCAGCGTTGAAGACAGGGTTAGGGACATTCAGTACTTC.

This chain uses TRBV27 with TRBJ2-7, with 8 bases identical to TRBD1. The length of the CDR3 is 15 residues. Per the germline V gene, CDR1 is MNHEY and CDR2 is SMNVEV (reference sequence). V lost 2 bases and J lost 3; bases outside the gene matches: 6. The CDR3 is CASSLGQGYFYEQYF. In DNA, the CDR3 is TGTGCCAGCAGTTTAGGACAGGGCTATTTCTACGAGCAGTACTTC.

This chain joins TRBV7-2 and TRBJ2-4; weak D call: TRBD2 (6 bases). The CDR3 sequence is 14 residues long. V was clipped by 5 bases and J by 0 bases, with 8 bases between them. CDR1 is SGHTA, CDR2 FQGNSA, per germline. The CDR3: CASSLGLAKNIQYF. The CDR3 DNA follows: TGTGCCAGCAGCCTGGGACTAGCCAAAAACATTCAGTACTTC.

The CDR3 spells CSVDLGLGLETQYF. As DNA, the CDR3 is TGCAGCGTTGATCTAGGACTAGGTCTGGAGACCCAGTACTTC. The J gene is TRBJ2-5, the V gene TRBV29-1, with TRBD2 matching over 7 bases. CDR1 and CDR2 from the germline V gene are SQVTM and ANQGSEA. CDR3 length: 14 amino acids. Trimming cost V 3 bases and J 5 bases; bases outside gene matches: 9. The full variable domain, rest sourced from reference TRBV29-1 and TRBJ2-5, is SAVISQKPSRDICQRGTSLTIQCQVDSQVTMMFWYRQQPGQSLTLIATANQGSEATYESGFVIDKFPISRPNLTFSTLTVSNMSPEDSSIYLCSVDLGLGLETQYFGPGTRLLVL.

Here the CDR3 reads CASSLVPPSGSRDNEQFF. DNA of the CDR3: TGTGCCAGCAGCTTGGTACCTCCTAGCGGGAGTAGGGACAATGAGCAGTTCTTC. The V call is TRBV7-2, the J call TRBJ2-1; 10 nucleotides match TRBD2. This CDR3 has 18 amino acids. V lost 3 bases and J lost 5; bases outside the gene matches: 13. Germline V gene lookup returns CDR1 SGHTA and CDR2 FQGNSA.

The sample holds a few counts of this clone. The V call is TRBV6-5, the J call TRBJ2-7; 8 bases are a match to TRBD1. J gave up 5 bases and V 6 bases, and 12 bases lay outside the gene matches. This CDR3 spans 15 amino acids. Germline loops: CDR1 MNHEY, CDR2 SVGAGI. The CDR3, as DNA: TGTGCCAGCAGAGGGCTCGGAGTCAGGGGGCACGAGCAGTACTTC. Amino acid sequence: CASRGLGVRGHEQYF.

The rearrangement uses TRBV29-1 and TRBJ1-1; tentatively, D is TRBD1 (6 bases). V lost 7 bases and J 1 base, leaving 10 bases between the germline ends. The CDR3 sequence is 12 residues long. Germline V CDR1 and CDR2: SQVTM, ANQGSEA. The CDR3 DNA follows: TGCAGCGCGAGGGGGGCGAACACTGAAGCTTTCTTT. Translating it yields CSARGANTEAFF.

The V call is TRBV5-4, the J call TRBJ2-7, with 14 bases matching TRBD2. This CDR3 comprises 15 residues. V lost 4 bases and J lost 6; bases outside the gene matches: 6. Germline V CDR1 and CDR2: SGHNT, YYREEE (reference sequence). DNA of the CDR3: TGTGCCAGCAGCCCCGGGACTAGCGGGAGCTTCGAGCAGTACTTC. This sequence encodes CASSPGTSGSFEQYF.

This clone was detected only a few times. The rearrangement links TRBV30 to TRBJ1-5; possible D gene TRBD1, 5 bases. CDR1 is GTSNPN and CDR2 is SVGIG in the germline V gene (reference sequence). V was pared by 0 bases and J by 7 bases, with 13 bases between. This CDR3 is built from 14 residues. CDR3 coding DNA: TGTGCCTGGAGTGTCGCGGCAGGGAACCAGCCCCAGCATTTT. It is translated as CAWSVAAGNQPQHF.

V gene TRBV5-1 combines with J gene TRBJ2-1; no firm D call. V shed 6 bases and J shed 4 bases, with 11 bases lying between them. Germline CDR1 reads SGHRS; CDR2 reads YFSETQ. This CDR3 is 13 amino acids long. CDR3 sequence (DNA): TGCGCCAGCACGCGGAACGGATACAATGAGCAGTTCTTC. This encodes CASTRNGYNEQFF.

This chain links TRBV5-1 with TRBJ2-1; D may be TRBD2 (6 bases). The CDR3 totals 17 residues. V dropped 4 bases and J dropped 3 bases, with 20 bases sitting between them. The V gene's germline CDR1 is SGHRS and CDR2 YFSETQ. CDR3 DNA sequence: TGCGCCAGCAGCCCCTCGCTGGGGGGAGATGGCTACAATGAGCAGTTCTTC. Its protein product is CASSPSLGGDGYNEQFF.

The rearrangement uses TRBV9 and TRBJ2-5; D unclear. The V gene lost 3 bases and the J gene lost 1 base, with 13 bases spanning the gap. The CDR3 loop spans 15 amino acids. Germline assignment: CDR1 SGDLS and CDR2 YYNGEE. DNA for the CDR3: TGTGCCAGCAGCGAGCGTGGGTTCGGCCAAGAGACCCAGTACTTC. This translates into CASSERGFGQETQYF.

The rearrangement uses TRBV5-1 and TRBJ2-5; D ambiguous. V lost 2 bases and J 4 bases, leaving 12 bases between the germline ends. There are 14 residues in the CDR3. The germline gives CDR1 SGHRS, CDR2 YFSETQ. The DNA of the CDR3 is TGCGCCAGCAGCTTTTTTCTCCCGGGAGAGACCCAGTACTTC. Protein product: CASSFFLPGETQYF.

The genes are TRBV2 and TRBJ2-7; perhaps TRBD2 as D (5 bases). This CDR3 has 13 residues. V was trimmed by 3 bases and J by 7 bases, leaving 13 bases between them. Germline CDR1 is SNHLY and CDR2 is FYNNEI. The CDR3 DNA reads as TGTGCCAGCAGTGACTCGATAGGGAGAGAGCAGTACTTC. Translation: CASSDSIGREQYF.

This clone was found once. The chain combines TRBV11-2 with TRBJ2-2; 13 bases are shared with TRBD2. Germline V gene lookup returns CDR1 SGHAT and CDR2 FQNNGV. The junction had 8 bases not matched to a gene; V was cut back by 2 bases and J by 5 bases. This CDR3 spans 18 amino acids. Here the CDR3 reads CASSLHRTSGSSTGELFF. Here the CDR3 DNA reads TGTGCCAGCAGCTTACATCGGACTAGCGGGAGTTCTACCGGGGAGCTGTTTTTT.

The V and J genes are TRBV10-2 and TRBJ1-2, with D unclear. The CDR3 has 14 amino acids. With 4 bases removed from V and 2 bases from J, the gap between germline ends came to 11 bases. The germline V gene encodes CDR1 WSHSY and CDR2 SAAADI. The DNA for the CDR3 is TGCGCCAGCAGTGCCCACCCGGGGAACTATGGCTACACCTTC. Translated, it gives CASSAHPGNYGYTF.

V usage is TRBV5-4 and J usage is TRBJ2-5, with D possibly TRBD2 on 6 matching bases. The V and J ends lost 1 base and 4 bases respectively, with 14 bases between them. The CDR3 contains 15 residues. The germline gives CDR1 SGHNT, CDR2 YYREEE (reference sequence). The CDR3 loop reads CASSLPGDTPETQYF. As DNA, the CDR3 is TGTGCCAGCAGCTTGCCGGGAGATACCCCAGAGACCCAGTACTTC. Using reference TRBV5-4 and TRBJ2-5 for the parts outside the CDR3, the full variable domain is ETGVTQSPTHLIKTRGQQVTLRCSSQSGHNTVSWYQQALGQGPQFIFQYYREEENGRGNFPPRFSGLQFPNYSSELNVNALELDDSALYLCASSLPGDTPETQYFGPGTRLLVL.

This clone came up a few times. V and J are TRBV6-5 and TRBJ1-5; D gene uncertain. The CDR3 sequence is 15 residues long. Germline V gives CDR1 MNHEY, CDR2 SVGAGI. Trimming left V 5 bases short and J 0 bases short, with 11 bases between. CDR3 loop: CASSQDGYSNQPQHF. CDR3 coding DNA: TGTGCCAGCAGTCAGGACGGATATAGCAATCAGCCCCAGCATTTT.

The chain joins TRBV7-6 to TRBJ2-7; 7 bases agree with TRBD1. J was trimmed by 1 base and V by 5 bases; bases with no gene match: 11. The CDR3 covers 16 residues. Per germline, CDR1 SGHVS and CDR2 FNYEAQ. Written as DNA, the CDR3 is TGTGCCAGCAGCACGCGTACAGGGGCCGGGTCCTACGAGCAGTACTTC. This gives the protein CASSTRTGAGSYEQYF.

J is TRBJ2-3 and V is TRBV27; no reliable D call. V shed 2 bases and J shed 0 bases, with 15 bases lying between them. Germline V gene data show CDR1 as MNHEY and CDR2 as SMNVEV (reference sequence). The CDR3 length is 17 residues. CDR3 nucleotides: TGTGCCAGCAGTTTAATCGAACCTCCCCTTAGCACAGATACGCAGTATTTT. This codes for CASSLIEPPLSTDTQYF.